This TCR beta chain was recovered during a study of blood T cells in healthy people across ages. Study-wide findings and caveats: Naive T cell percentage showed a strong correlation with TCR beta diversity. Donor CMV status was unknown, possibly confounding expanded clonotype changes.

Trimming shortened V by 4 bases and J by 3 bases, and 13 bases separated the two germline ends. Germline CDR1 reads SGHKS; CDR2 reads YYEKEE (reference sequence). CDR3 length: 14 amino acids. Combining a sample-barcoded 5' primer with a J-beta primer mix, a second PCR ran for 7 to 11 cycles. TCRdb itself ran the 5' RACE reads through MiXCR, one entry per CDR3 protein. The table shows roughly 2 million distinct CDR3 sequences, with roughly 50% occurring only once. The sample providers were healthy Caucasian people from Russia, aged about 6 to 95. This clonotype showed up just a few times. Its antigen is unidentified.

V and J are TRBV5-5 and TRBJ1-1; D might be TRBD1 (5 bases). The source of this sequence is a woman in her thirties or forties in good health. The sequencing input was blood. The CDR3 here is CASSLTGLDTEAFF. The CDR3 DNA reads TGTGCCAGCAGCCTCACGGGGCTCGACACTGAAGCTTTCTTT.